The sequence of this TCR beta chain was determined in a study of T-cell memory formation after mild COVID-19. Study background: Clustering of TCRs was largely donor specific. Overall study results and limits: Researchers could not confirm that second-wave clones peaking on day 37 targeted SARS-CoV-2.

Germline-derived CDR1 and CDR2 are DFQATT and SNEGSKA (reference sequence). This CDR3 has 12 residues. Deletions cut 5 bases from V and 8 bases from J, with 10 bases between. It was 5'RACE with constant-segment primers that produced the TCR alpha and TCR beta cDNA libraries, which carried sample barcodes and UMIs. From the 5' RACE reads, TCRdb called clonotypes with MiXCR, one entry per CDR3 protein. The profile covers roughly 250,000 distinct CDR3 sequences, with about 16% appearing a single time and around 3.7% taken by the ten largest. The sample holds a few counts of this clonotype. Its antigen is still unknown.

The chain carries TRBV20-1 and TRBJ1-6, with D uncertain. Source material: PBMCs or a T cell subset sorted from them (not recorded which). This receptor was identified in a man between 18 and 29 years old who had mild COVID-19 (a few samples of this study predate the infection). Cell type and time point are not known. CDR3 bases: TGCAGTGCTTTCGATAGGGATTCACCCCTCCACTTT. The encoded protein is CSAFDRDSPLHF.